This TCR beta chain came from a study of T cells in Graves' hyperthyroidism and ophthalmopathy (dated by TCRdb to between 2018 and 2021). At the level of the whole study: A discovery cohort of around 98 patients, roughly 43 with Graves' ophthalmopathy and approximately 60 with stable Graves' hyperthyroidism, was used to find distinguishing TCR V-J signatures. An independent validation cohort of 18 to 20 hyperthyroidism patients and more than 15 patients who later progressed to ophthalmopathy tested prospective prediction of ophthalmopathy. For training and testing, the 110 or so patients in the discovery cohort were randomly divided in a 7:3 ratio. Thyroid tissue and blood T-cell repertoires from six or seven Graves' hyperthyroidism patients were also compared in the study. Following sampling, methimazole starting at 30 mg daily was given to hyperthyroidism patients, and high-dose intravenous methylprednisolone was given to ophthalmopathy patients. The paper describes TCR Vbeta CDR3 sequencing of some 130 peripheral blood samples, made up of some 42 ophthalmopathy patients, 70 to 80 hyperthyroidism patients and 17 progressor patients. The paper as a whole reports these results and caveats: Blood samples also contained most of the expanded thyroid clonotypes (frequency above 0.001), which suggests that blood repertoires may reflect thyroid immune responses. In cross-validation, a model built on a 13 V-J signature told ophthalmopathy apart from stable hyperthyroidism with approximately 90% sensitivity and roughly 82% specificity, and in testing the same model reached 80%/75%. In validation, progression to ophthalmopathy was predicted by the model with nearly 71% sensitivity and about 72% specificity, a median of approximately 6.5 months before onset. No statistical method was used to fix the sample size in advance, and group allocation was not hidden from the investigators.

Patients with uncontrolled infections, other autoimmune diseases, pregnancy or lactation were excluded. Diagnoses were established on the basis of clinical symptoms, serum thyroxine and TRAb, thyroid ultrasound, and orbital computed tomography. Total RNA was extracted with Trizol reagent, and quality was checked on an Agilent 2100 Bioanalyzer. This clonotype was recorded a few times. No antigen is known for it. No per-base quality is available; no much larger clone lies one base away. TCR beta CDR3 regions were amplified from RNA transcripts. A first-round RT-PCR of the TCR CDR3 used the HTBI primer set with the Qiagen OneStep RT-PCR kit. A second multiplex PCR round built the libraries, followed by size selection and purification. Libraries were sequenced paired-end with 100 bp reads on an Illumina HiSeq2000. Regarding the original processing steps: Raw data were processed with SOAPnuke, discarding reads with adapters, uncalled bases, mean Phred below 15, or no exact constant-primer or identifier match. High-quality paired reads were merged using COPE v1.2.5, and each unique nucleotide sequence was defined as a clonotype. MiTCR v1.1 was used to align clonotypes to the IMGT TRBV, TRBD and TRBJ reference segments. The analysis included only V-J combinations with a frequency above 0.0001, which together covered 99% to 99.2% of the repertoires. The TCS score was defined as the ratio of F50 (clonal expansion) to E x V (chaos), calculated using BLOSUM62-based TCRdist between CDR3 peptides within each V-J. Welch's t-statistics and random forest reduced fewer than 550 V-J features to under 15, which were used in a naive Bayes classifier (R e1071). The similarity between thyroid and blood repertoires was quantified using the Morisita-Horn index. In-frame beta chains were kept once TCRdb had trimmed the public reads at Q25 with fastp and called clones with MiXCR. Here each entry gathers all rows of one CDR3 protein and keeps the most common genes and DNA. TCRdb, not the original authors, processed these V and J calls. The sample table lists fewer than 650,000 distinct CDR3 sequences, 46% of them with a count of one. The ten most abundant clones make up about two fifths of the sample.

Sequenced input: peripheral blood or thyroid tissue (not recorded which). The origin of this receptor is an adult woman with Graves' disease, either hyperthyroidism or ophthalmopathy (not recorded which).

The CDR3 reads CAGNSGTHNSPLHF. The base sequence is TGTGCCGGCAATTCCGGGACTCACAATTCACCCCTCCACTTT. This sequence uses TRBV2 and TRBJ1-6; the D segment could be TRBD1, given 5 matching bases. Taken from cysteine to phenylalanine, the CDR3 has 14 residues. Solely the CDR3 DNA is kept, with 42 bases framed from the first base. Sequences SNHLY (CDR1) and FYNNEI (CDR2) are obtained from the germline V gene. The V end loses 11 bases and the J end loses 7 bases, and a stretch of 18 bases separates them.